This TCR beta chain was captured in a study of shared clonotypes between healthy human individuals. As for the study in general: Per donor, CD8 memory used one plate, CD8 naive used two, CD4 memory used three and CD4 naive used three.

Some clones are missing from TCRdb's copy, which holds only in-frame ones; the method was immunoSEQ multiplex PCR. The sample has about 2.3 million clones; just over 90% are singletons. The germline V gene has CDR1 SGDLS and CDR2 YYNGEE. V lost 0 bases and J lost 12, with 16 bases in between. The CDR3 length is 15 residues. Sequencing was performed on naive CD4+ T cells from PBMCs. Subset given: CD45RA+ positively selected. This clonotype was sampled from a man aged 18 to 29 in good health. Some clones in this sample may be carry-over from other donors' samples. The genes are TRBV9 and TRBJ2-6; no firm D call. CDR3 nucleotide sequence: TGTGCCAGCAGCGTAGCTTCGACGATGTCCGGCGTCCTGACTTTC. Protein product: CASSVASTMSGVLTF.